This T cell receptor (beta chain) was recorded in a study of blood T cell repertoires in COVID-19. This CDR3 has 14 residues. V gave up 4 bases and J gave up 4 bases; unmatched junction bases: 5. Germline V gene data show CDR1 as SGHRS and CDR2 as YFSETQ. Original processing methods: Amplification from reference gene primers served as the basis for estimated nucleated cell counts. Profiled with immunoSEQ multiplex PCR; TCRdb holds only in-frame clones, not every one. V, J and clone size were drawn from that table, and D and trimming were deduced from the DNA. The sample consists of over 150,000 clones, roughly nine tenths of them appearing once.

Sequenced sample: peripheral blood. This sequence joins TRBV5-1 and TRBJ1-2; TRBD1 agrees at 9 bases. The sequence was collected from a man aged 45-65 years with acute or convalescent COVID-19. The CDR3 DNA sequence: TGCGCCAGCAGCCCGGGGACAGGGACCTATGGCTACACCTTC. Amino acids: CASSPGTGTYGYTF.